This TCR beta chain was sequenced during a study of blood T cells in healthy people across ages. A sample-barcoded 5' primer and a J-beta primer mix were used in a second PCR of roughly 7 to 11 cycles. TCRdb analysed the 5' RACE reads with MiXCR anew, one entry per CDR3 protein. The sample contains about 1.5 million distinct CDR3 sequences, less than 45% of which appear only once. The CDR3 runs to 15 residues. Trimming cost V 5 bases and J 2 bases; bases outside gene matches: 9. CDR1 and CDR2 (germline): SQVTM, ANQGSEA. The receptor's source is a woman aged 18-30 years in good health. The chain uses TRBV29-1 and TRBJ1-2, with TRBD1 matching over 9 bases. The sample comprised blood. In nucleotides, the CDR3 is TGCAGCGTTACAGGGGGCGGTTACTCGAACTATGGCTACACCTTC. Translated, it gives CSVTGGGYSNYGYTF.